A selection of T cell receptor beta chains follows, all from one sample in a study of graft-versus-host responses after intestinal transplantation. Profiling relied on immunoSEQ multiplex PCR, and the TCRdb table lists in-frame clones only, not all of them. The sample carries fewer than 100,000 clones, more than 75% recorded once. Sequenced material: PBMCs, taken 255 days after intestinal transplant. The receptors derive from a human patient who received an intestinal transplant, so some T cells may come from the graft donor. The CDR3 runs from the conserved cysteine through the conserved F or W. Fields, in order: CDR3 DNA, CDR3 protein, J gene, V gene, CDR3 length, D gene, clone size. A D gene is named only where the DNA matches it firmly. A clone size is listed for some rows: how often the clone was seen (once, few, many), or a class if it is expanded.

DNA: TGTGCCAGCAGCTTAGCCGGGCAGACGACCCAGTACTTC
CDR3: CASSLAGQTTQYF
J: TRBJ2-5
V: TRBV7-8
length: 13
D: .
size: few

DNA: TGTGCCAGCAGGGGAAAAGGCACGGGCTATCAGCCCCAGCATTTT
CDR3: CASRGKGTGYQPQHF
J: TRBJ1-5
V: TRBV6-5
length: 15
D: .
size: once

DNA: TGTGCCAGCAGCGTAGTAGGCGGGCCGACTCGAGACCAAGAGACCCAGTACTTC
CDR3: CASSVVGGPTRDQETQYF
J: TRBJ2-5
V: TRBV9
length: 18
D: .
size: .

DNA: TGTGCCAGCAGTGCCCGGACGGGGAATCAGCCCCAGCATTTT
CDR3: CASSARTGNQPQHF
J: TRBJ1-5
V: TRBV6-1
length: 14
D: .
size: .

DNA: TGTGCCAGCAGTCGGGGGCCTGGAAACACCATATATTTT
CDR3: CASSRGPGNTIYF
J: TRBJ1-3
V: TRBV25-1
length: 13
D: .
size: .

DNA: TGCAGCGTCCAACAGGGTGGCAATCAGCCCCAGCATTTT
CDR3: CSVQQGGNQPQHF
J: TRBJ1-5
V: TRBV29-1
length: 13
D: .
size: .

DNA: TGCAGCGCCACACCGCCGGCAGGGCTCTATGGCTACACCTTC
CDR3: CSATPPAGLYGYTF
J: TRBJ1-2
V: TRBV29-1
length: 14
D: .
size: .

DNA: TGCGCCAGCAGAATCAGCGGGAGGGGCACAGATACGCAGTATTTT
CDR3: CASRISGRGTDTQYF
J: TRBJ2-3
V: TRBV10-1
length: 15
D: TRBD2
size: .

DNA: TGCGCCAGCAGCTTGAGTTCCCTAGCGGGGGGTGGTGAGCAGTTCTTC
CDR3: CASSLSSLAGGGEQFF
J: TRBJ2-1
V: TRBV5-1
length: 16
D: TRBD2
size: .

DNA: TGTGCCAGCAGGACTCCCCGGGGGAGGACCGGGGAGCTGTTTTTT
CDR3: CASRTPRGRTGELFF
J: TRBJ2-2
V: TRBV2
length: 15
D: .
size: .

DNA: TGTGCCAGCAGCCAAGGGGTCGGGACAGGGGTCAATGAGCAGTTCTTC
CDR3: CASSQGVGTGVNEQFF
J: TRBJ2-1
V: TRBV4-2
length: 16
D: TRBD1
size: .

DNA: TGTGCCAGCCGGGACAACGGCGAAAAACTGTTTTTT
CDR3: CASRDNGEKLFF
J: TRBJ1-4
V: TRBV2
length: 12
D: .
size: once

DNA: TGTGCCAGCAGTGGAGCCTCGACGGGCCTCGGGAAACTGTTTTTT
CDR3: CASSGASTGLGKLFF
J: TRBJ1-4
V: TRBV2
length: 15
D: .
size: .

DNA: TGCGCCAGCAGCCAAGATCCCAACCAAAGGCAGCCCCAGCATTTT
CDR3: CASSQDPNQRQPQHF
J: TRBJ1-5
V: TRBV4-1
length: 15
D: .
size: .

DNA: TGTGCCATCAGTGAGGGGCTTCCCAACACTGAAGCTTTCTTT
CDR3: CAISEGLPNTEAFF
J: TRBJ1-1
V: TRBV10-3
length: 14
D: .
size: .

DNA: TGCGCCAGCAGCCAAGATTGGGGGGAGTATGAGCAGTTCTTC
CDR3: CASSQDWGEYEQFF
J: TRBJ2-1
V: TRBV4-1
length: 14
D: .
size: .

DNA: TGCGCCAGCAGCTTCGCACTCCGGAATGTTAACTATGGCTACACCTTC
CDR3: CASSFALRNVNYGYTF
J: TRBJ1-2
V: TRBV5-1
length: 16
D: .
size: .

DNA: TGTGCCAGCAGGGGGGGACAGGTCTATGGCTACACCTTC
CDR3: CASRGGQVYGYTF
J: TRBJ1-2
V: TRBV6-5
length: 13
D: TRBD1
size: .

DNA: TGTGCCACCGGACTAGAGGTCGGCACCGGGGAGCTGTTTTTT
CDR3: CATGLEVGTGELFF
J: TRBJ2-2
V: TRBV15
length: 14
D: TRBD2
size: .

DNA: TGCAGCGTTGGGGCTAGCGGGAGTTCCGGGGAGCTGTTTTTT
CDR3: CSVGASGSSGELFF
J: TRBJ2-2
V: TRBV29-1
length: 14
D: TRBD2
size: once